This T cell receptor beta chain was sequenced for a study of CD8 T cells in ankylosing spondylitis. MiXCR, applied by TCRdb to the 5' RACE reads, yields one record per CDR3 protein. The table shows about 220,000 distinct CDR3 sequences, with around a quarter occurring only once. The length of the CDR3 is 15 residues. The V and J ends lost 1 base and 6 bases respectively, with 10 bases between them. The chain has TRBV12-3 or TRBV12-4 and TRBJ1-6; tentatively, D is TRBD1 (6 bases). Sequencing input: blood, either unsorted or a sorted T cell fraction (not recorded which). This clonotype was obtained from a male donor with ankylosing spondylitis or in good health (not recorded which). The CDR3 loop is CASSLEQGVNSPLHF. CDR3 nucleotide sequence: TGTGCCAGCAGTTTAGAACAGGGTGTTAATTCACCCCTCCACTTT.